This T cell receptor beta chain was recovered during a study of cytomegalovirus exposure and HLA in healthy donors. This CDR3 region has 16 residues. J was trimmed by 8 bases and V by 4 bases; bases with no gene match: 14. The V gene's germline CDR1 is MNHEY and CDR2 SMNVEV (reference sequence). This clone was counted ten times or more. TCRdb's copy holds only in-frame clones and misses some; the assay was immunoSEQ multiplex PCR. This repertoire shows fewer than 150,000 clones, more than 75% found once; its top ten account for roughly 5.3%. The sequenced sample was PBMCs. This receptor was identified in a man aged 18 to 29 in good health and CMV-seronegative. The rearrangement joins TRBV27 to TRBJ1-1; 9 positions agree with TRBD1. The CDR3 sequence is CASSSPGTGNYGEAFF. Here the CDR3 DNA reads TGTGCCAGCAGTTCCCCCGGGACAGGGAACTACGGGGAAGCTTTCTTT.